This T cell receptor (beta chain) stems from a study of Ad26.COV2.S vaccination and SARS-CoV-2 variants. About the research overall: Ad26.COV2.S given intramuscularly, once or twice 56 days apart.

Method: immunoSEQ multiplex PCR; TCRdb's copy keeps in-frame clones and lacks some. The sample lists 350,000 to 600,000 clones, approximately 90% occurring once. The V gene's germline CDR1 is MGHRA and CDR2 YSYEKL. CDR3 size: 18 residues. Between the trimmed V and J ends, which lost 4 bases and 0 bases, there was a span of 21 bases. Treatment defined: roughly 20 received Ad26.COV2.S at low or high dose, single or two shots; about 5 received placebo; per-sample allocation not given. Samples came from day 63 after the first vaccine or placebo injection. Vaccine was an Ad26 vector expressing Wuhan-strain SARS-CoV-2 spike. Study results and caveats: Measurement of non-spike TCR breadth gave similar results in vaccine and placebo recipients.

Comment on this clone: Its antigen is still unknown.

This chain joins TRBV4-1 and TRBJ1-1; tentatively, D is TRBD1 (6 bases). The material sequenced was peripheral blood, taken in a trial of Ad26.COV2.S vaccine versus placebo. This sequence was found in a person aged 18-65 years who received the Ad26.COV2.S COVID-19 vaccine or a placebo. The CDR3 region has the DNA TGCGCCAGCAGCCGCATGCCCATCTTGACAGGCTTGAACACTGAAGCTTTCTTT. The encoded protein is CASSRMPILTGLNTEAFF.